Reported below is one T cell receptor beta chain. Its antigen is unidentified. These data come from a study of T cell responses to AZD1222 COVID-19 vaccine. Findings and caveats of the study: Vaccine-associated CD4 TCRs spanned spike, dominant at 160-218 and 743-854. Two AZD1222 administrations were followed by greater Spike-specific TCR breadth and depth. Repertoire sampling occurred only after the peak T cell response.

TCRdb's copy holds only in-frame clones and misses some; the assay was immunoSEQ multiplex PCR. The data contain 150,000 to 200,000 clones, over 85% of them singletons. Germline lookup yields CDR1 LNHDA and CDR2 SQIVND (reference sequence). CDR3 size: 12 residues. V lost 5 bases and J 5 bases, leaving 9 bases between the germline ends. The receptor was isolated from an adult in good health. The V gene is TRBV19, the J gene TRBJ1-1; no definite D call. Sequencing was performed on peripheral blood, taken on day 0 of AZD1222 vaccination. CDR3 amino acids: CASSSGRTEAFF. The CDR3 coding sequence is TGTGCCAGTAGTTCTGGTCGAACTGAAGCTTTCTTT.